The rows below give T cell receptor beta chains drawn from one sample of a study of cytomegalovirus exposure and HLA in healthy donors. The assay was immunoSEQ multiplex PCR, and TCRdb's table has in-frame clones only and misses some. This sample has about 180,000 clones, with just under 80% found just once. Source material: PBMCs. All receptors come from a woman aged 30 to 39 in good health and CMV-seronegative. The CDR3 runs from the conserved cysteine through the conserved F or W. A D gene is named only where the DNA matches it firmly. Not every row has a clone size; where given, it reads once, few, many or a size class.

v_gene,d_gene,abundance,j_gene,CDR3aa,CDR3nt
TRBV6-5,NA,once,TRBJ1-3,CASSYVGPGNTIYF,TGTGCCAGCAGTTACGTGGGGCCCGGAAACACCATATATTTT
TRBV4-3,TRBD1,NA,TRBJ2-3,CASSQIRTGFTDTQYF,TGCGCCAGCAGCCAAATAAGGACAGGGTTTACAGATACGCAGTATTTT
TRBV15,TRBD1,few,TRBJ2-1,CATSRGTGTYNEQFF,TGTGCCACCAGCAGAGGGACAGGGACCTACAATGAGCAGTTCTTC
TRBV5-1,NA,NA,TRBJ1-6,CASSSDSNSPLHF,TGCGCCAGCAGCTCCGACAGTAATTCACCCCTCCACTTT
TRBV4-3,TRBD1,NA,TRBJ1-2,CASSQNDRVDYGYTF,TGCGCCAGCAGCCAGAACGACAGGGTGGACTATGGCTACACCTTC
TRBV7-2,NA,NA,TRBJ2-3,CASSLRFQGEGTDTQYF,TGTGCCAGCAGCTTAAGATTTCAAGGGGAAGGCACAGATACGCAGTATTTT
TRBV29-1,TRBD1,NA,TRBJ1-2,CSVEGAGGGYGYTF,TGCAGCGTTGAAGGGGCAGGGGGCGGCTATGGCTACACCTTC
TRBV4-3,TRBD1,NA,TRBJ2-2,CASSQSPGQVSGELFF,TGCGCCAGCAGCCAATCCCCGGGACAGGTTAGCGGGGAGCTGTTTTTT
TRBV27,TRBD1,NA,TRBJ1-6,CASSILTGTGSPLHF,TGTGCCAGCAGTATTTTGACAGGGACTGGTTCACCCCTCCACTTT
TRBV5-4,TRBD2,few,TRBJ2-7,CASSFELAGVFEEQYF,TGTGCCAGCAGCTTTGAGCTAGCGGGGGTATTCGAGGAGCAGTACTTC
TRBV4-1,TRBD1,once,TRBJ1-2,CASSLTVGGQNYGYTF,TGCGCCAGCAGCCTCACCGTGGGGGGACAGAACTATGGCTACACCTTC
TRBV7-2,TRBD1,NA,TRBJ2-5,CAVGTGETQYF,TGTGCCGTGGGGACAGGGGAGACCCAGTACTTC